The entry that follows covers one T cell receptor beta chain sequence. Germline CDR1 MNHEY, CDR2 SVGAGI. V was pared by 4 bases and J by 5 bases, with 8 bases between. This CDR3 region has 12 residues. This entry is derived from a study of blood T cell repertoires in COVID-19. Turning to the study itself: In each case, the material was cDNA or gDNA derived from T cells, B-cell-depleted T cells, or PBMCs.

In the original analysis: Estimates of nucleated cell counts were drawn from the amplification of reference gene primers. The table came from immunoSEQ multiplex PCR; TCRdb's copy has only in-frame clones and leaves some out. V and J calls and clone size are as listed in that table; D and trimming were resolved from the DNA. Found here are approximately 260,000 clones, around 80% of them singletons; the top ten hold approximately 4%. The TCR comes from a man between 25 and 39 years old with acute COVID-19. What was sequenced was PBMCs or T cells enriched from blood (not recorded which). V is TRBV6-5 and J is TRBJ2-5; D call uncertain. The CDR3 is CASSSDGETQYF. CDR3 nucleotides: TGTGCCAGCAGTTCCGACGGGGAGACCCAGTACTTC.